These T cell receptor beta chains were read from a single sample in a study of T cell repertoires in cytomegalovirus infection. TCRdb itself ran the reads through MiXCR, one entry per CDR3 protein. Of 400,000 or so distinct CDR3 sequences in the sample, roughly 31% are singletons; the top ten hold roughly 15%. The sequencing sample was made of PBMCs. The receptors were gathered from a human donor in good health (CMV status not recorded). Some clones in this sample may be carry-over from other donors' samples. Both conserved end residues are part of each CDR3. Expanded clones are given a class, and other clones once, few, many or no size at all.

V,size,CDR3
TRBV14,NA,CASSQVASWTLRETQYF
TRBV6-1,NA,CASRTLQGGGTGELFF
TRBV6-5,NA,CASHFLANTAAFF
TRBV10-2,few,CASNVVAGSYNEQFF
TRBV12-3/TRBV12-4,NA,CASSFPGGGLMDTEAFF
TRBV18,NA,CASSPRDSAHTNEKLFF
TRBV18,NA,CASSLQGFGNTDTQYF
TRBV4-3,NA,CASSQIWGGHSTDTQYF
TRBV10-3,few,CAISGRTYEQYF
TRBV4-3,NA,CASSPQIRSGGGGQFF
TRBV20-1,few,CSARVGASNQPQHF
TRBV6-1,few,CASSHDTVSSYNEQFF
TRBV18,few,CASSPGQGIEKLFF
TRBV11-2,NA,CDSSPQGSGANVLTF
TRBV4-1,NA,CASSQDLGASGRDEQFF
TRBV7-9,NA,CASSPNLGQANSYEQYF
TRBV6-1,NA,CASREVVAGGYGYTF
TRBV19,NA,CASSIRINSYNSPLHF
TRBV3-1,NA,CASSQDIGIQPQHF
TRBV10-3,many,CAIRSGREAFF
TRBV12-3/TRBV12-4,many,CASTAYLNTEAFF
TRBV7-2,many,CASSSGLVVDEQYF
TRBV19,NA,CASRKEQGPSYEQYF
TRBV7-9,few,CASSQPLAGGPNEQFF
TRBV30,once,CAWSYRQGFSGNTIYF
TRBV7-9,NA,CASSFRSVGSSTDTQYF
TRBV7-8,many,CASSVEQGPKETQYF
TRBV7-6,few,CASSLGQGSPVEKLFF
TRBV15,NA,CATSSRYNEQFF
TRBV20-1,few,CSAQGENNQPQHF
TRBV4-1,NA,CASSHTGLSTDTQYF
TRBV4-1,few,CASSQDPALTEAFF
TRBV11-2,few,CASSPYGGAVGYTF
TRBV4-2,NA,CASSQTQPAGGAYEQYF
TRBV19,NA,CATERGTEAFF
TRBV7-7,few,CASSLREGGEAFF
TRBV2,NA,CASSEYDGTRDF
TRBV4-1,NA,CASSQDTGLAGGQETQYF
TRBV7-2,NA,CASSLTGTGILKLFF
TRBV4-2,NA,CASSQEVSSGAYNEQFF
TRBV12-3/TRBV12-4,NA,CASRIQVSGELFF
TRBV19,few,CASSIGFSGNTIYF
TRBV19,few,CASTPRESSTDTQYF
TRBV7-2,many,CASSPEGPWGYGYTF
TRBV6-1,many,CASSHASGGAQETQYF
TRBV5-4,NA,CASTPRTQRGQGADTQYF
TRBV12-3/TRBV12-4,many,CASSLGTSLPGYTF
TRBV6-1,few,CASNKGGISTDTQYF
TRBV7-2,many,CASSLAGGPDEQFF
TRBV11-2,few,CASSSFRDRGQWAYGYTF
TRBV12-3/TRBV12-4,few,CASSPRLGPNTEAFF
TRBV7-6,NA,CASSLGTGVTYEQYF
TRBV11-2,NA,CASSLAGRGLYNEQFF
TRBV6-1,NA,CASSELGRGNPPKHF
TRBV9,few,CASSARTGDRYGYTF
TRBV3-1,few,CASSRGGEGYPYEQYF
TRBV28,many,CASSSGGLTNYGYTF
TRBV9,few,CASSVDLDRRTEAFF
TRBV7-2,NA,CASSARILAGNYNEHFF